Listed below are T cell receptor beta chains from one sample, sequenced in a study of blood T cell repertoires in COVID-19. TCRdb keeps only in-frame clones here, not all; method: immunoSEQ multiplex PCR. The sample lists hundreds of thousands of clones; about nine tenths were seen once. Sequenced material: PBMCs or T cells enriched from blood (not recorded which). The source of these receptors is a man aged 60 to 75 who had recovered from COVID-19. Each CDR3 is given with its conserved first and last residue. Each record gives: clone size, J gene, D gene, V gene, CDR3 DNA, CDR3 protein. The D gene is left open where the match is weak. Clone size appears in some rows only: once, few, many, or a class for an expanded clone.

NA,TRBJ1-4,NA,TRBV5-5,TGTGCCAGCAGCTTGGGGGGGCCGACTAATGAAAAACTGTTTTTT,CASSLGGPTNEKLFF
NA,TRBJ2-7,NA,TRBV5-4,TGTGCCAGCAGCTTACTAGCTACCGACGAGCAGTACTTC,CASSLLATDEQYF
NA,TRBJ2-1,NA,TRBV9,TGTGCCAGCAGCGTAGGCGATGAGCAGTTCTTC,CASSVGDEQFF
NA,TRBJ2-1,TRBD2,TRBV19,TGTGCCAGTAGTGTTAGCGGGAGGGCCTTTTTTGAGCAGTTCTTC,CASSVSGRAFFEQFF
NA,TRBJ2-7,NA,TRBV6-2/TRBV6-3,TGTGCCAGCAGTTACCCCGGACTTAGCGATTCGTCCTTC,CASSYPGLSDSSF
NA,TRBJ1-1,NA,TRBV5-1,TGCGCCAGCAGCTCCTCAGGACAGACCTACCCGAACACTGAAGCTTTCTTT,CASSSSGQTYPNTEAFF
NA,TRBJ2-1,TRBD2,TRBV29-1,TGCAGCGTTTCTAGGGCTAGCGGTATGAGGAATGAGCAGTTCTTC,CSVSRASGMRNEQFF
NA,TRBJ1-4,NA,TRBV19,TGTGCCAGTAGTTCCAGACAGACATATTGGAATGAAAAACTGTTTTTT,CASSSRQTYWNEKLFF
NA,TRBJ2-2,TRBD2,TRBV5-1,TGCGCCAGCAGCCCCCGACTAGCGGGAGGACCATTGAACACCGGGGAGCTGTTTTTT,CASSPRLAGGPLNTGELFF
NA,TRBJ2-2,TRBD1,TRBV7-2,TGTGCCAGCAGCTTAGCACAGGGGGCTGACACCGGGGAGCTGTTTTTT,CASSLAQGADTGELFF
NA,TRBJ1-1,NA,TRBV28,TGTGCCAGCAGTTTAGGAGCGAACACTGAAGCTTTCTTT,CASSLGANTEAFF
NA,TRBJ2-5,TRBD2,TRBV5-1,TGCGCCAGCAGCTTGTGGGCGGGAGGGCCTCAAGAGACCCAGTACTTC,CASSLWAGGPQETQYF
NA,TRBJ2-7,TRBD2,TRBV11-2,TGTGCCAGCAGCAGGGGACTAGCGGGTACCTACGAGCAGTACTTC,CASSRGLAGTYEQYF
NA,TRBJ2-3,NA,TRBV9,TGTGCCAGCAGCGGATGGAGGGCGGCTAGCACAGATACGCAGTATTTT,CASSGWRAASTDTQYF
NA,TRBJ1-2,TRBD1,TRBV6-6,TGTGCCAGCAGTTACTCTACAGGGGGCCAACTTGGCTACACCTTC,CASSYSTGGQLGYTF
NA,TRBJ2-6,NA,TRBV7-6,TGTGCCAGCAGCTACCGCAGGGCTGGGGCCAACGTCCTGACTTTC,CASSYRRAGANVLTF
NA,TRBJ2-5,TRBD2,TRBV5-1,TGCGCCAGCAGCCAACGACCGGGACTAGCGGGAGAGACCCAGTACTTC,CASSQRPGLAGETQYF
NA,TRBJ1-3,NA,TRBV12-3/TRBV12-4,TGTGCCAGCAAGCAGGGGTCTGGAAACACCATATATTTT,CASKQGSGNTIYF
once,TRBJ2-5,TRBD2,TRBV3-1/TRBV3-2,TGTGCCAGCAGCCACCTAGGTGTTAGCGGGAGAGGGGAGACCCAGTACTTC,CASSHLGVSGRGETQYF
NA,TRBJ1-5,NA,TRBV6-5,TGTGCCAGCGGGCAAAGTTTCGGCAATCAGCCCCAGCATTTT,CASGQSFGNQPQHF
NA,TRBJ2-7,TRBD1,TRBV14,TGTGCCAGCAGCCCCCACCGAGGGGACAGCCCAACAGACTTC,CASSPHRGDSPTDF
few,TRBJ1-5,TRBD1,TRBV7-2,TGTGCCAGCAGCCCCAGACAGGGGGAGCAGCCCCAGCATTTT,CASSPRQGEQPQHF
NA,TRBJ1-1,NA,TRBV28,TGTGCCAGCAGTTTAGGAGGGGCGGAGAACACTGAAGCTTTCTTT,CASSLGGAENTEAFF
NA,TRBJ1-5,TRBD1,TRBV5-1,TGCGCCAGCAGCTCGAGTGCAGGGGGCGATCAGCCCCAGCATTTT,CASSSSAGGDQPQHF
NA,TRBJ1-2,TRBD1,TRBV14,TGTGCCAGCAGCCAAGCCCCGCCGGGACAGGGGGCGAGTGGCTACACCTTC,CASSQAPPGQGASGYTF
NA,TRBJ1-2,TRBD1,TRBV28,TGTGCCAGCAGGCTAGACAGGGCGGATGGCTACACCTTC,CASRLDRADGYTF
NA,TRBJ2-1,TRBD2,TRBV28,TGTGCCAGCAGCCGCGGGACTAGCAATGAGCAGTTCTTC,CASSRGTSNEQFF
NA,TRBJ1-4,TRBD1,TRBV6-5,TGTGCCAGCAGTTACTCCGGGACAGGGAACGAAAAACTGTTTTTT,CASSYSGTGNEKLFF
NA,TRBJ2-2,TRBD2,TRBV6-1,TGTGCCAGCAGTGGGGTGGGACTAGCGGGACGTCGGAGCACCGGGGAGCTGTTTTTT,CASSGVGLAGRRSTGELFF
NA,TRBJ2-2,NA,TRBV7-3,TGTGCCAGCACTCCTTCTGGGCTAGCGTTTGGCACCGGGGAGCTGTTTTTT,CASTPSGLAFGTGELFF
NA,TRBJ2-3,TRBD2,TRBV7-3,TGTGCCAGCAGCCCCACGGGACTAGCGGGGAGGGATACGCAGTATTTT,CASSPTGLAGRDTQYF
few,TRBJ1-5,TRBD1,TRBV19,TGTGCCAGTAGTGAACAGGGGGCCGAACAGCCCCAGCATTTT,CASSEQGAEQPQHF
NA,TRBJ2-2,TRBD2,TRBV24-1,TGTGCCACCCGGACAGGGTCTAGCGGGAGGGTCGGGGAGCTGTTTTTT,CATRTGSSGRVGELFF
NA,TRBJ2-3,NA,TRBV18,TGTGCCAGCTCACCCCAGTTTTCCACAGATACGCAGTATTTT,CASSPQFSTDTQYF
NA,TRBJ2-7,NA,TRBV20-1,TGCAGTGCGACGGGGACCTACGAGCAGTACTTC,CSATGTYEQYF
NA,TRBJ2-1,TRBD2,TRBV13,TGTGCCAGCAGCGGAAATCGGCTAGCGGTAGAGCAGTTCTTC,CASSGNRLAVEQFF
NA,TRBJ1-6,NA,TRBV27,TGTGCCAGCAGTTTGAGGGGAGCGGGGTGGTCACCCCTCCACTTT,CASSLRGAGWSPLHF
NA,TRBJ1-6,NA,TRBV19,TGTGCCAGTAGTTTGGGCCCTGGACCCCTCCACTTT,CASSLGPGPLHF
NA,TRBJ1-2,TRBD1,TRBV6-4,TGTGCCAGCAGCGAGGGGGGACAGGGATACTATGGCTACACCTTC,CASSEGGQGYYGYTF
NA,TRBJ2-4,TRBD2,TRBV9,TGTGCCAGCAGCGTAGGAGCGGGGAACAAAAACATTCAGTACTTC,CASSVGAGNKNIQYF
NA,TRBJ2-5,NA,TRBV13,TGTGCCAGCAGCTTAGGGGGGAGCCCAGAGACCCAGTACTTC,CASSLGGSPETQYF